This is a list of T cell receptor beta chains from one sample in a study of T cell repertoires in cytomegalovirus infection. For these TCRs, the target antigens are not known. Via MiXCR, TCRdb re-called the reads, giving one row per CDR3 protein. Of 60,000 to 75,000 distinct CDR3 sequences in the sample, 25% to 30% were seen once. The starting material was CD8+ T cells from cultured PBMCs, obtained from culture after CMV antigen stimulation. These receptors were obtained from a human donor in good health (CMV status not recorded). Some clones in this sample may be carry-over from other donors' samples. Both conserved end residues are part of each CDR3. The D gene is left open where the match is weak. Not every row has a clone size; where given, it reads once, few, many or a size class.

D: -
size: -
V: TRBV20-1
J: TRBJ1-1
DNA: TGCAGTGCTAGAGATTATATGGGGAACACTGAAGCTTTCTTT
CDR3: CSARDYMGNTEAFF

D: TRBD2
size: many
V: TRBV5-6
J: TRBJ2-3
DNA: TGTGCCAGCAGGGGGGCAAGCGGGGGCCCGTTTAGCACAGATACGCAGTATTTT
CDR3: CASRGASGGPFSTDTQYF

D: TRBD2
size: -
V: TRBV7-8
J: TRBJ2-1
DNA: TGTGCCAGCTGCCACTCAGCGGGAGATACTAACAATGAGCAGTTCTTC
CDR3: CASCHSAGDTNNEQFF

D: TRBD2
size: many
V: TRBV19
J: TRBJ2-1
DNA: TGTGCCAGTAGCCCTAGCGGGGTCGAGCAGTTCTTC
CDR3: CASSPSGVEQFF

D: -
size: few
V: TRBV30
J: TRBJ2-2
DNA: TGTGCCTGGAGTGTAACAGGCCTAGCCGGGGAGCTGTTTTTT
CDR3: CAWSVTGLAGELFF

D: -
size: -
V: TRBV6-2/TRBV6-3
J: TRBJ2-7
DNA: TGTGCCAGCAGTCAAAGGGGACTCTACGAGCAGTACTTC
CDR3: CASSQRGLYEQYF

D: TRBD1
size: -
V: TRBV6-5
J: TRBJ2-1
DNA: TGTGCCAGCAGTTTGGGACAGGGTATTACCGAGCAGTTCTTC
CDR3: CASSLGQGITEQFF

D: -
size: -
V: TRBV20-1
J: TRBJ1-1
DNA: TGCAGTGCCTCCTCCCCCGGCACTGAAGCTTTCTTT
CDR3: CSASSPGTEAFF

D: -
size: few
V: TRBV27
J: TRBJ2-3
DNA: TGTGCCAGCCGCGGGCCACCGCCACTACTGGATACGCAGTATTTT
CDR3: CASRGPPPLLDTQYF

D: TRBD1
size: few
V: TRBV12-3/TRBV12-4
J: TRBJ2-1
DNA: TGTGCCAGCAGTTTAACAGGGGATGAGCAGTTCTTC
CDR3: CASSLTGDEQFF

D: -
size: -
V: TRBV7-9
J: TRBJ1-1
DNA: TGTGCCAGCAGCCCAGGGGCAGAACACACTGAAGCTTTCTTT
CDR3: CASSPGAEHTEAFF

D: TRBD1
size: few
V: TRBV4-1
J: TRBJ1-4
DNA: TGCGCCAGCAGCCCGCCCGGACAGGGAGGAACTAATGAAAAACTGTTTTTT
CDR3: CASSPPGQGGTNEKLFF

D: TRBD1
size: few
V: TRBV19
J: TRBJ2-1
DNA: TGTGCCAGTAGTATTTCGGGATCAGGGGGAACCATCCCCAATGAGCAGTTCTTC
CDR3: CASSISGSGGTIPNEQFF

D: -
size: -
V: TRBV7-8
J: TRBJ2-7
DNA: TGTGCCAGCAGCTCGAGGGGGGGGTATAGCTACGAGCAGTACTTC
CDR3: CASSSRGGYSYEQYF

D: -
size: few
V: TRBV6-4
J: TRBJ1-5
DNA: TGTGCCAGCAGTGACTTGTCCAGGGGAAGCAATCAGCCCCAGCATTTT
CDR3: CASSDLSRGSNQPQHF

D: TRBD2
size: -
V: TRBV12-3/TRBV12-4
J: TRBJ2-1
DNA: TGTGCCAGCAGTGAAACACTAGCGGGAGACTACAATGAGCAGTTCTTC
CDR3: CASSETLAGDYNEQFF

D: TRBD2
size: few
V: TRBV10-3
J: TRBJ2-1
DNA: TGTGCCATCAGTGAGAGAGGACTAGCGGGAGTTTATAATGAGCAGTTCTTC
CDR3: CAISERGLAGVYNEQFF

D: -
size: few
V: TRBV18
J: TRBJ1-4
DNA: TGTGCCAGCTCACCAGGTGGAGGAAATGAAAAACTGTTTTTT
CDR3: CASSPGGGNEKLFF

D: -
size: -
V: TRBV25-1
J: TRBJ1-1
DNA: TGTGCCAGCAGTGAATGGAAAACTGGCTTGAGGACTGAAGCTTTCTTT
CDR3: CASSEWKTGLRTEAFF

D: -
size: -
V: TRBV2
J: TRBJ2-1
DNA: TGTGCCAGCGGCCGGGCTTGGGGGGGGCACAATGAGCAGTTCTTC
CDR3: CASGRAWGGHNEQFF

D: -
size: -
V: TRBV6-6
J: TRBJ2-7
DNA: TGTGCCACCGCAGGGCGCACCGCCTACGAGCAGTACTTC
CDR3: CATAGRTAYEQYF

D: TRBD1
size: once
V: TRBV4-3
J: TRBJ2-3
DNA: TGCGCCAGCAGCCAGACCGGGACAGGGGCCACAGATACGCAGTATTTT
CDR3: CASSQTGTGATDTQYF

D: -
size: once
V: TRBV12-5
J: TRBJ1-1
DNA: TGTGCTAGTGGTTTGAAAGGCTTATGGGGGGGCAGCTATTTTGGAGCTTTCTTT
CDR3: CASGLKGLWGGSYFGAFF

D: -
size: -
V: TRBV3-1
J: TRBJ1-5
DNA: TGTGCCAGCAGCCCAAGGTTGGGGAATCAGCCCCAGCATTTT
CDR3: CASSPRLGNQPQHF

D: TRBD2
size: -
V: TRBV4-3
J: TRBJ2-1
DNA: TGCGCCAGCAGCCAGACACTAGCGGGGGGTTCTGGGGATGAGCAGTTCTTC
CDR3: CASSQTLAGGSGDEQFF

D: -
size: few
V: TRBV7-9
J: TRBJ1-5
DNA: TGTGCCAGCAGCTTAGGGGTTACTCAGCCCCAGCATTTT
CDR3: CASSLGVTQPQHF

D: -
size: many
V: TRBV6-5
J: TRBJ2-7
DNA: TGTGCCAGCAGCACGCCCGGGTCAGGGAGACGGTACGAGCAGTACTTC
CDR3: CASSTPGSGRRYEQYF

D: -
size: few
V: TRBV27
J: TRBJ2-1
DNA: TGTGCCAGCAGTTCCCAGACAGGCTCCTACAATGAGCAGTTCTTC
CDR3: CASSSQTGSYNEQFF

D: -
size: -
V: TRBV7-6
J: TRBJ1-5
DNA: TGTGCCAGCAGCTCGGTGAAAGGGGCGGGCAATCAGCCTCAGCATTTT
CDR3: CASSSVKGAGNQPQHF

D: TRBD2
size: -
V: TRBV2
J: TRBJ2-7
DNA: TGTGCCAGCAGTGAAAATCACGGGGGGTTTTACGAGCAGTACTTC
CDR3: CASSENHGGFYEQYF

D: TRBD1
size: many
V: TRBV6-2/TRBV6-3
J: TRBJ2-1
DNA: TGTGCCAGCGGCCCGGGACAGAAATACAATGAGCAGTTCTTC
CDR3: CASGPGQKYNEQFF

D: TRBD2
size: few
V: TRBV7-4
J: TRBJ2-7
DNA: TGTGCCAGCAGCTCCCGCGGGAGTGACTCCTACGAGCAGTACTTC
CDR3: CASSSRGSDSYEQYF

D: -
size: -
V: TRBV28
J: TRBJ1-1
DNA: TGTGCCAGCAGAGGACGGGAGTCCATGAACACTGAAGCTTTCTTT
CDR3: CASRGRESMNTEAFF

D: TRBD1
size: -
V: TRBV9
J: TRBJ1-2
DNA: TGTGCCAGCAGCGCGTCGGGACAGCCTGGAGGCTACACCTTC
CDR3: CASSASGQPGGYTF

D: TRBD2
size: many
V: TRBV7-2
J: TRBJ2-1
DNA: TGTGCCAGCAGCTTAGTCCTAGCGGCCTACAATGAGCAGTTCTTC
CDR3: CASSLVLAAYNEQFF

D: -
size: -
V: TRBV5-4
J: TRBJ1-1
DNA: TGTGCCAGCAGCTTGGCCGGTGTGACAGCGAACACTGAAGCTTTCTTT
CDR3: CASSLAGVTANTEAFF

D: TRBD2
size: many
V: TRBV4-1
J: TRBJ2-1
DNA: TGCGCCAGCAGCCAGTCACAAGGGACTAGCAAGTACAATGAGCAGTTCTTC
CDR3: CASSQSQGTSKYNEQFF

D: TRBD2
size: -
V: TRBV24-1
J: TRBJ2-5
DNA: TGTGCCACCAGTGATTTTTACAGGGTGGGTTATAGGACTAGCGGGAGAAAAGAGACCCAGTACTTC
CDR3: CATSDFYRVGYRTSGRKETQYF

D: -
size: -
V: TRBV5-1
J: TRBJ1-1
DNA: TGCGCCAGCAGCTTGGATCTGGGTATGAACACTGAAGCTTTCTTT
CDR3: CASSLDLGMNTEAFF

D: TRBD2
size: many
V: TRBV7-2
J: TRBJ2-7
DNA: TGTGCCAGCAGCCCCCCCTGGGGAGGGACGTCCTACGAGCAGTACTTC
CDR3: CASSPPWGGTSYEQYF

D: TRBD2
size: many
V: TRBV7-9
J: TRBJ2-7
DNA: TGTGCCAGCAGCCCCCGGCGGGGGAATTCCTACGAGCAGTACTTC
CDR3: CASSPRRGNSYEQYF

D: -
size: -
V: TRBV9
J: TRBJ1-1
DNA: TGTGCCAGCAGCGTAGGTTCGGGGTTGAACACTGAAGCTTTCTTT
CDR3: CASSVGSGLNTEAFF

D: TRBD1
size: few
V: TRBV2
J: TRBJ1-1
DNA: TGTGCCAGCAGTGGAGCGACAGGGTTTGTAGCTGAAGCTTTCTTT
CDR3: CASSGATGFVAEAFF

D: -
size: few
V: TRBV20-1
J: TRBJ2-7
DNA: TGCAGTGCTAGGCCAAACGAGGCCGGCGGCGAGCAGTACTTC
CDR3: CSARPNEAGGEQYF

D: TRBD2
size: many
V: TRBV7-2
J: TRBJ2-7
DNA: TGTGCCAGCAGCTTAGGTTTTAGCGGGTCCAGCTCCTACGAGCAGTACTTC
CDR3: CASSLGFSGSSSYEQYF

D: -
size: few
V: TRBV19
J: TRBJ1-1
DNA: TGTGCCAGTAGTATTTCCGTGAACACTGAAGCTTTCTTT
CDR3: CASSISVNTEAFF

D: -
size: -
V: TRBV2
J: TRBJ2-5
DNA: TGTGCCAGCAGTCGGGGTCCCATCCTTCAAGAGACCCAGTACTTC
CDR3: CASSRGPILQETQYF

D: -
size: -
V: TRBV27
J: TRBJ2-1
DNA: TGTGCCAGCAGTTTATCGGGGACCAAACATAATGAGCAGTTCTTC
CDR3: CASSLSGTKHNEQFF

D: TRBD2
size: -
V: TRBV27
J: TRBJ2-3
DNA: TGTGCCAGCAGTTTACCCCCTAGCGGGAGCGGGACAGATACGCAGTATTTT
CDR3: CASSLPPSGSGTDTQYF

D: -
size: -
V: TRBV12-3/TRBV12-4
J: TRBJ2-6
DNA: TGTGCCAGCAGTTGGACCCGGTCTGGGGCCAACGTCCTGACTTTC
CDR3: CASSWTRSGANVLTF

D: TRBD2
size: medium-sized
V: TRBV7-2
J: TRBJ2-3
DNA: TGTGCCAGCAGCCCGTTGACTAGCGGCACAGATACGCAGTATTTT
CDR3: CASSPLTSGTDTQYF

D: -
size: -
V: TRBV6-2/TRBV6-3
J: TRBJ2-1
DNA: TGTGCCAGCAGTTACCGTTCGACAGGACTTTTAAACAATGAGCAGTTCTTC
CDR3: CASSYRSTGLLNNEQFF

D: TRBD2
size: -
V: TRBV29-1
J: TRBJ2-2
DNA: TGCAGCGTTGGGACTAGCGTCACCGGGGAGCAGTTTTTT
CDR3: CSVGTSVTGEQFF

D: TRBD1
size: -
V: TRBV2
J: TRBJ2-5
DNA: TGTGCCAGCACCGGCCGGGACAGGGAAGAGACCCAGTACTTC
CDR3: CASTGRDREETQYF

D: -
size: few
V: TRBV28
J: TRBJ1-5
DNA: TGTGCCAGCAGCCTCGGGCTCGGCCTTCAGCCCCAGCATTTT
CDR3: CASSLGLGLQPQHF

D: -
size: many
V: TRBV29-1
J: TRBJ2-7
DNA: TGCAGCGTCTCAACGGGGGAGGACCTCTACGAGCAGTACTTC
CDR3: CSVSTGEDLYEQYF

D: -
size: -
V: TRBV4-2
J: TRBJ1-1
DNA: TGTGCCAGCAGCCAGATCGGGGGCTCTGAAGCTTTCTTT
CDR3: CASSQIGGSEAFF

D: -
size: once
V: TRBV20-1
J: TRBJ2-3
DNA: TGCGGTGCTAGAGATTCCGAAGGGGATACAGATACGCAGTATTTT
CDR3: CGARDSEGDTDTQYF

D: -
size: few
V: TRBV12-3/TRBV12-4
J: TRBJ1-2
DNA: TGTGCCAGCAGTTTGGGCCTATATGGCTACACCTTC
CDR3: CASSLGLYGYTF

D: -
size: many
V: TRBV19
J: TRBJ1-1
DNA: TGTGCCAGTAGTAGCCCGCTAGCCCCACAGGGAATGAACACTGAAGCTTTCTTT
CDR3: CASSSPLAPQGMNTEAFF